This record concerns one TCR beta chain sequence. What it recognizes is unknown. A read error may produce the germline difference seen at one junction end. The germline gives CDR1 MNHNY, CDR2 SVGAGI (reference sequence). The CDR3 runs to 11 residues. This sample stems from a study of cytomegalovirus exposure and HLA in healthy donors. The wider study: Among the approximately 380 donors who were genotyped, about 86% fell in the genetic ancestry cluster that is associated with self-reported Caucasian donors.

Primers for the PCR totalled 60 Vbeta and 13 Jbeta. Sequenced by immunoSEQ multiplex PCR; TCRdb stores in-frame clones only, minus some. The sample features some 56,000 clones, with 9% to 15% in its top ten. Broader study findings: DRB1 had the most TCR associations and HLA-C the fewest, a later analysis found, with rates varying by HLA locus.

This TCR was recovered from a woman between 25 and 40 years old in good health and CMV-seropositive. The chain couples TRBV6-6 to TRBJ1-5; D unresolved. What was sequenced was PBMCs. CDR3 in DNA: TGTGCCAGCAGCCACAGTGGCCGTTTGGATTTT. Translation gives CASSHSGRLDF.